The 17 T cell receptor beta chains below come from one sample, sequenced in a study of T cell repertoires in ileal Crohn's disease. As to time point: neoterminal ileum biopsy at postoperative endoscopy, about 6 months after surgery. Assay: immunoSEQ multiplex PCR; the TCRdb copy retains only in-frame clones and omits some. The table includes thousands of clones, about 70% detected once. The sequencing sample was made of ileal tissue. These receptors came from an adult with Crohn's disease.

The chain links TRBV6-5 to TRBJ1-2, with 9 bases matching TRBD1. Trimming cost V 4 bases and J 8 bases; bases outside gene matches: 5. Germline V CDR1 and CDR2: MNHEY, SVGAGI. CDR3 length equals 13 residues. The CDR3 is CASSLQGAGGYTF. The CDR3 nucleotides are TGTGCCAGCAGTTTACAGGGGGCGGGGGGCTACACCTTC.

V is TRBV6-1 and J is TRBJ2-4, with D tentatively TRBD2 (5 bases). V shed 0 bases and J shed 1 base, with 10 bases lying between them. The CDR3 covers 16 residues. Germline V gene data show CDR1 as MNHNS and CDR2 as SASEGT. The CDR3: CASSEATRGAKNIQYF. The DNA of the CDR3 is TGTGCCAGCAGTGAAGCGACGAGAGGGGCCAAAAACATTCAGTACTTC.

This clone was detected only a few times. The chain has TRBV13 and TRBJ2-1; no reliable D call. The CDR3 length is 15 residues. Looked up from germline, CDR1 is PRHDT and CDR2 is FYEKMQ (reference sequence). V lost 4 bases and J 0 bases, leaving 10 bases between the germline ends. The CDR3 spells CASSSTESSYNEQFF. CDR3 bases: TGTGCCAGCAGCTCTACAGAGAGCTCCTACAATGAGCAGTTCTTC. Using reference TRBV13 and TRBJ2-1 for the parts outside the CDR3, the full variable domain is AAGVIQSPRHLIKEKRETATLKCYPIPRHDTVYWYQQGPGQDPQFLISFYEKMQSDKGSIPDRFSAQQFSDYHSELNMSSLELGDSALYFCASSSTESSYNEQFFGPGTRLTVL.

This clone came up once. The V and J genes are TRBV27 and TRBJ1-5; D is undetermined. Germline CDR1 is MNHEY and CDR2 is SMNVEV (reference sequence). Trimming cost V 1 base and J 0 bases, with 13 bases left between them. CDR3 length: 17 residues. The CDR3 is CASSLFPLVDSNQPQHF. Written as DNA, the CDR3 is TGTGCCAGCAGTTTATTTCCTCTGGTAGATAGCAATCAGCCCCAGCATTTT.

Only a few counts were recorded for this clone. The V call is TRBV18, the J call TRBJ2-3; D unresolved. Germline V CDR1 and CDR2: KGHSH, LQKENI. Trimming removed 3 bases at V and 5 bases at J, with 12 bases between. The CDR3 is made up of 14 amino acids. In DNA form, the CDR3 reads TGTGCCAGCTCACCTATCACAGAGATAGATACGCAGTATTTT. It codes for CASSPITEIDTQYF.

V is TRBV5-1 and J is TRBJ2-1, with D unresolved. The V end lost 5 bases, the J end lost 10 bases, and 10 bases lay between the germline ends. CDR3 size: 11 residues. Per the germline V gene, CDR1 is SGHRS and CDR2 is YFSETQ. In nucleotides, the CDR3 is TGCGCCAGCAGAAGTTCGGAGGAGCAGTTCTTC. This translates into CASRSSEEQFF.

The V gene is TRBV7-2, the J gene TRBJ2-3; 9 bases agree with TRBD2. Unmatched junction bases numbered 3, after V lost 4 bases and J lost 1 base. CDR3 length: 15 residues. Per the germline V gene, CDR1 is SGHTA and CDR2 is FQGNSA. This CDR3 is CASSSGLARTDTQYF. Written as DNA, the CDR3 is TGTGCCAGCAGCTCAGGACTAGCGCGCACAGATACGCAGTATTTT.

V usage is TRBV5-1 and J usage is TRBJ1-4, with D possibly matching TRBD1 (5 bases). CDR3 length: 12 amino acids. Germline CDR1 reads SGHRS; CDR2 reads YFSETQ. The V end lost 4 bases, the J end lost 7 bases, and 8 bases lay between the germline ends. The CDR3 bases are TGCGCCAGCAGCCAAACAGGTGAAAAACTGTTTTTT. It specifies CASSQTGEKLFF.

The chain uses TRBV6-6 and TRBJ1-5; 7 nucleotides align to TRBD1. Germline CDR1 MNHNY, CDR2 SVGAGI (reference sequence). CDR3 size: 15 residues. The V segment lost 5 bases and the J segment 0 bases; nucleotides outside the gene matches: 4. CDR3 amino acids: CASSGTAYSNQPQHF. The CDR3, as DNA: TGTGCCAGCAGTGGGACAGCCTATAGCAATCAGCCCCAGCATTTT.

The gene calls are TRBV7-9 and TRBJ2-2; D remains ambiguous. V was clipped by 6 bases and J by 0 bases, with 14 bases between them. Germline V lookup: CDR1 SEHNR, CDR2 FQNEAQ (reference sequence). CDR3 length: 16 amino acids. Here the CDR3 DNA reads TGTGCCAGCAGTCCCCAGGCTGGTACGAACACCGGGGAGCTGTTTTTT. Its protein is CASSPQAGTNTGELFF.

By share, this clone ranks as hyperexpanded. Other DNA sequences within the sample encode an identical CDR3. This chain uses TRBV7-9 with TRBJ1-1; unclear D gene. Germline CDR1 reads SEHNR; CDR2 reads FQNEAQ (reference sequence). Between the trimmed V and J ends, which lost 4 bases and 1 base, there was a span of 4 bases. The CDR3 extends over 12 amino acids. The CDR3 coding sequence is TGTGCCAGCAGCTACAAGAACACTGAAGCTTTCTTT. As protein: CASSYKNTEAFF.

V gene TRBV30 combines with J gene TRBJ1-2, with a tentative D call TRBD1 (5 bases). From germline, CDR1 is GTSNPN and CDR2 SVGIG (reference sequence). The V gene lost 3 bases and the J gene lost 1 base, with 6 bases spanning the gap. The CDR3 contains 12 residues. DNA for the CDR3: TGTGCCTGGAGCCAGGGTAACTATGGCTACACCTTC. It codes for CAWSQGNYGYTF.

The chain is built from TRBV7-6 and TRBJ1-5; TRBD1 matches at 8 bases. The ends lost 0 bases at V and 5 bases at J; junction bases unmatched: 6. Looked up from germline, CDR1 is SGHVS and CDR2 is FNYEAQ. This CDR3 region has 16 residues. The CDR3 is CASSLAPNRGDQPQHF. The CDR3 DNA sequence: TGTGCCAGCAGCTTAGCCCCAAACAGGGGGGATCAGCCCCAGCATTTT.

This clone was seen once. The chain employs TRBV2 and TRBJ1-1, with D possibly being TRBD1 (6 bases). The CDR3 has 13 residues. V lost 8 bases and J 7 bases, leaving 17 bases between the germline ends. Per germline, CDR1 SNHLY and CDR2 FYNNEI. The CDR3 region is CASRSDSLLEAFF. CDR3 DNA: TGTGCCAGCCGCTCGGACAGCCTACTTGAAGCTTTCTTT.

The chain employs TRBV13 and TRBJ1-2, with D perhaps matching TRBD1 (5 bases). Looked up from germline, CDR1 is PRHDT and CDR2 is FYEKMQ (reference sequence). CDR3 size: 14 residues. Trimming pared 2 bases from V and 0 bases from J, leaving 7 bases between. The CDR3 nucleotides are TGTGCCAGCAGCTTACGACAGACTAACTATGGCTACACCTTC. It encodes CASSLRQTNYGYTF.

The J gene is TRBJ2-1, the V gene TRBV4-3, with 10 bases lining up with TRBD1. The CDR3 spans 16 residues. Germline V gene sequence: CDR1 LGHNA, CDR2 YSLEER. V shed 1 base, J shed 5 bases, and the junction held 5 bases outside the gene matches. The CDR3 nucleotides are TGCGCCAGCAGCCAAGGGGTGGGACAGGGGAACAATGAGCAGTTCTTC. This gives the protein CASSQGVGQGNNEQFF.

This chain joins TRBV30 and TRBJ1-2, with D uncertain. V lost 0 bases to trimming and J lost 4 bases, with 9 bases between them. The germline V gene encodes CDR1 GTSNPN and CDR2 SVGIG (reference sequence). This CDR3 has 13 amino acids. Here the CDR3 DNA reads TGTGCCTGGAGTGTTCAGGCGTCCTATGGCTACACCTTC. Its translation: CAWSVQASYGYTF.